Following are 30 T cell receptor beta chains from one sample sequenced in a study of cytomegalovirus exposure and HLA in healthy donors. PCR amplification relied on 60 Vbeta primers (plus 13 Jbeta primers). Sequencing used immunoSEQ multiplex PCR; TCRdb keeps in-frame clones, though not all of them. The sample holds around 140,000 clones, over 65% seen once. Specimen: PBMCs. Every receptor here comes from a female donor in good health and CMV-seronegative.

The chain recombines TRBV30 with TRBJ2-7; 9 bases align to TRBD2. Germline trimming cut 0 bases from V and 6 bases from J; bases unmatched to any gene: 9. The CDR3 spans 15 residues. CDR1 GTSNPN and CDR2 SVGIG come from the germline V gene (reference sequence). CDR3 coding DNA: TGTGCCTGGAGTGTCTTGGCGGGAGGGCCGGGCGAGCAGTACTTC. This translates into CAWSVLAGGPGEQYF.

V is TRBV30 and J is TRBJ2-7; 13 nucleotides agree with TRBD2. Germline CDR1 and CDR2: GTSNPN and SVGIG (reference sequence). V was pared by 0 bases and J by 7 bases, with 0 bases of the junction left unmatched. CDR3 length equals 13 residues. CDR3 bases: TGTGCCTGGAGTGTGGGACTAGCGGGGGAGCAGTACTTC. Translating gives CAWSVGLAGEQYF.

This chain links TRBV29-1 with TRBJ2-1; TRBD1 matches at 10 bases. V gave up 7 bases and J gave up 10 bases; unmatched junction bases: 10. CDR1 and CDR2 from the germline V gene are SQVTM and ANQGSEA. This CDR3 comprises 13 residues. CDR3 sequence: CSAGQGGSGEQFF. The DNA for the CDR3 is TGCAGCGCTGGACAGGGGGGGTCCGGGGAGCAGTTCTTC.

This rearrangement joins TRBV4-2 to TRBJ2-7, with TRBD1 matching 10 bases. CDR1 LGHNA and CDR2 YNFKEQ come from the germline V gene. Unmatched junction bases numbered 7, after V lost 0 bases and J lost 2 bases. There are 17 residues in the CDR3. CDR3 nucleotide sequence: TGTGCCAGCAGCCAAGACCCGGGACAGGGGACCGCCTACGAGCAGTACTTC. This encodes CASSQDPGQGTAYEQYF.

This clone was counted only a few times. The rearrangement links TRBV30 to TRBJ1-2; 7 bases are a match to TRBD1. This CDR3 has 15 amino acids. V lost 0 bases to trimming and J lost 4 bases; unmatched junction nucleotides: 8. CDR1 GTSNPN and CDR2 SVGIG come from the germline V gene (reference sequence). The CDR3 DNA sequence: TGTGCCTGGAGTGTAGTTACAGGGGTGGGCTATGGCTACACCTTC. This codes for CAWSVVTGVGYGYTF.

The J gene is TRBJ2-3, the V gene TRBV30, with unresolved D. The V and J ends lost 3 bases and 6 bases respectively, with 7 bases between them. Germline lookup yields CDR1 GTSNPN and CDR2 SVGIG (reference sequence). The CDR3 runs to 11 residues. CDR3 loop: CAWSLSDTQYF. In nucleotides, the CDR3 is TGTGCCTGGAGCCTTAGCGATACGCAGTATTTT.

In this sample, this clone turned up a few times. The chain joins TRBV19 to TRBJ1-1; D not certain. The CDR3 covers 14 residues. The germline V and J ends were trimmed by 5 bases and 3 bases, with 13 bases remaining between them. CDR1 LNHDA and CDR2 SQIVND come from the germline V gene (reference sequence). CDR3 residues: CASSGGLWDTEAFF. The CDR3 DNA is TGTGCCAGTAGTGGAGGGCTGTGGGACACTGAAGCTTTCTTT.

This clone has just a few counts. The chain recombines TRBV7-8 with TRBJ1-4; D ambiguous. The CDR3 loop spans 14 amino acids. Germline CDR1 and CDR2: SGHVS and FQNEAQ. The V and J ends lost 5 bases and 7 bases respectively, with 14 bases between them. This CDR3 is CASSRGVRSEKLFF. The CDR3 DNA reads as TGTGCCAGCAGCCGCGGGGTCAGGAGTGAAAAACTGTTTTTT. The full variable domain, completed using reference TRBV7-8 and TRBJ1-4, is GAGVSQSPRYKVAKRGQDVALRCDPISGHVSLFWYQQALGQGPEFLTYFQNEAQLDKSGLPSDRFFAERPEGSVSTLKIQRTQQEDSAVYLCASSRGVRSEKLFFGSGTQLSVL.

The chain recombines TRBV6-6 with TRBJ2-7, with D maybe TRBD1 (6 bases). The germline V gene encodes CDR1 MNHNY and CDR2 SVGAGI (reference sequence). V was shortened by 2 bases and J by 1 base, with 15 bases between the two germline ends. The CDR3 length is 16 residues. The CDR3 spells CASSYGTTGGSYEQYF. For the CDR3, the DNA is TGTGCCAGCAGTTACGGTACGACAGGAGGTTCCTACGAGCAGTACTTC.

J is TRBJ2-2 and V is TRBV5-1; 12 positions agree with TRBD1. Trimming cost V 4 bases and J 7 bases; bases outside gene matches: 14. CDR1 SGHRS and CDR2 YFSETQ come from the germline V gene. This CDR3 has 18 residues. This CDR3 reads CASSLISGTGGRHGELFF. CDR3 coding DNA: TGCGCCAGCAGCCTCATATCCGGGACAGGGGGCCGTCACGGGGAGCTGTTTTTT.

This clone was counted between two and nine times. This chain uses TRBV25-1 with TRBJ1-1; D gene uncertain. Trimming removed 5 bases from V and 1 base from J, with 5 bases in between. The CDR3 extends over 12 amino acids. Per the germline V gene, CDR1 is MGHDK and CDR2 is SYGVNS. CDR3 sequence (DNA): TGTGCCAGCAGTCCAGGGAACACTGAAGCTTTCTTT. Encoded protein: CASSPGNTEAFF.

The CDR3 loop is CASTPRDTPLQETQYF. CDR3 bases: TGCGCCAGCACTCCCCGCGACACGCCGCTCCAAGAGACCCAGTACTTC. The chain links TRBV5-1 to TRBJ2-5; no definite D call. V was clipped by 6 bases and J by 1 base, with 19 bases between them. CDR1 and CDR2 from the germline V gene are SGHRS and YFSETQ. The CDR3 is made up of 16 amino acids.

The rearrangement links TRBV7-2 to TRBJ2-1; unclear D gene. CDR1 is SGHTA, CDR2 FQGNSA, per germline. Trimming took 1 base from V and 0 from J, leaving 10 bases between them. This CDR3 comprises 16 residues. CDR3 in DNA: TGTGCCAGCAGCTTAGGCGGCTTTAGCTCCTACAATGAGCAGTTCTTC. This gives the protein CASSLGGFSSYNEQFF.

This clone was observed a handful of times. The J gene is TRBJ2-1, the V gene TRBV6-1; D is uncertain. Germline V gene lookup returns CDR1 MNHNS and CDR2 SASEGT. Trimming removed 8 bases at V and 5 bases at J, with 13 bases between. The CDR3 is 13 amino acids. CDR3 sequence reads: CASSPSTDNEQFF. DNA of the CDR3: TGTGCCAGCTCCCCCTCGACTGACAATGAGCAGTTCTTC.

This clone was counted only a few times. The rearrangement joins TRBV7-2 to TRBJ2-7, with 9 positions matching TRBD2. The CDR3 covers 15 residues. CDR1 and CDR2 from the germline V gene are SGHTA and FQGNSA. V was pared by 5 bases and J by 3 bases, with 8 bases of the junction left unmatched. The CDR3, as DNA: TGTGCCAGCAGCCGACCGGGACTAGCATACTACGAGCAGTACTTC. This codes for CASSRPGLAYYEQYF.

V and J are TRBV6-1 and TRBJ2-7, with TRBD1 identical over 11 bases. Germline trimming cut 3 bases from V and 3 bases from J; bases unmatched to any gene: 4. The CDR3 contains 15 residues. Per germline, CDR1 MNHNS and CDR2 SASEGT. The CDR3 loop reads CASSESGTGGYEQYF. The CDR3 DNA follows: TGTGCCAGCAGTGAGTCCGGGACAGGGGGCTACGAGCAGTACTTC.

The V and J genes are TRBV27 and TRBJ2-2, with 8 bases fitting TRBD2. From germline, CDR1 is MNHEY and CDR2 SMNVEV (reference sequence). The CDR3 extends over 15 amino acids. Trimming at V came to 6 bases and at J to 5 bases, leaving 8 bases not matched to a gene. The CDR3 sequence: CASSPGLALTGELFF. DNA for the CDR3: TGTGCCAGCAGCCCCGGACTAGCTCTGACCGGGGAGCTGTTTTTT.

The chain has TRBV5-4 and TRBJ2-3; D unclear. Trimming left V 0 bases short and J 3 bases short, with 11 bases between. CDR3 length: 15 residues. The V gene's germline CDR1 is SGHNT and CDR2 YYREEE (reference sequence). DNA of the CDR3: TGTGCCAGCAGCTTGGGGTTCGTGAGGACAGATACGCAGTATTTT. It yields the protein CASSLGFVRTDTQYF. The full variable domain, rest sourced from reference TRBV5-4 and TRBJ2-3, is ETGVTQSPTHLIKTRGQQVTLRCSSQSGHNTVSWYQQALGQGPQFIFQYYREEENGRGNFPPRFSGLQFPNYSSELNVNALELDDSALYLCASSLGFVRTDTQYFGPGTRLTVL.

The chain recombines TRBV6-5 with TRBJ2-1, with a possible D match to TRBD2 (6 bases). Germline loops: CDR1 MNHEY, CDR2 SVGAGI. The CDR3 contains 15 residues. Trimming shortened V by 8 bases and J by 5 bases, and 19 bases separated the two germline ends. The CDR3 sequence: CASRPRRTTDNEQFF. The CDR3 region has the DNA TGTGCCAGCCGCCCCCGCCGGACTACCGACAATGAGCAGTTCTTC.

The chain joins TRBV6-1 to TRBJ2-7; tentatively, D is TRBD1 (6 bases). This CDR3 is 14 amino acids long. V lost 6 bases and J 0 bases, leaving 12 bases between the germline ends. The V gene's germline CDR1 is MNHNS and CDR2 SASEGT. CDR3 nucleotides: TGTGCCAGCAGACCGGGACAAGCCTCCTACGAGCAGTACTTC. Amino acid sequence: CASRPGQASYEQYF.

In regard to this clone: One junction end disagrees with the germline gene, perhaps due to a read error. The chain combines TRBV30 with TRBJ2-3; 8 bases fit TRBD2. The germline CDR1 and CDR2 sequences are GTSNPN and SVGIG (reference sequence). The length of the CDR3 is 15 residues. The CDR3 DNA reads TGTACCTGGGGGCTTTCAGCGGGAGACACAGATACGCAGTATTTT. Translated: CTWGLSAGDTDTQYF.

The chain links TRBV5-1 to TRBJ2-1; TRBD2 matches 12 bases. Looked up from germline, CDR1 is SGHRS and CDR2 is YFSETQ. V trimming: 4 bases; J trimming: 6 bases; junction bases outside the gene matches: 5. This CDR3 spans 15 amino acids. The CDR3: CASSIGLAGINEQFF. Here the CDR3 DNA reads TGCGCCAGCAGCATAGGACTAGCGGGGATCAATGAGCAGTTCTTC.

The genes are TRBV19 and TRBJ2-5; D perhaps matches TRBD1 (6 bases). The end of the DNA aligns better with TRBJ2-7, so the J call may be wrong. The CDR3 covers 14 residues. Looked up from germline, CDR1 is LNHDA and CDR2 is SQIVND (reference sequence). The CDR3 here is CASTPTGSTYEQYF. DNA for the CDR3: TGTGCCAGTACCCCGACAGGTTCCACCTACGAGCAGTACTTC.

The gene calls are TRBV19 and TRBJ2-5; 7 nucleotides match TRBD2. Germline CDR1 reads LNHDA; CDR2 reads SQIVND (reference sequence). V was pared by 6 bases and J by 2 bases, with 12 bases of the junction left unmatched. The CDR3 length is 16 residues. CDR3 sequence reads: CASSSSGRIVQETQYF. The DNA for the CDR3 is TGTGCCAGTAGCTCTAGCGGAAGAATAGTACAAGAGACCCAGTACTTC. The entire variable domain, with the rest obtained from reference TRBV19 and TRBJ2-5, is as follows: DGGITQSPKYLFRKEGQNVTLSCEQNLNHDAMYWYRQDPGQGLRLIYYSQIVNDFQKGDIAEGYSVSREKKESFPLTVTSAQKNPTAFYLCASSSSGRIVQETQYFGPGTRLLVL.

This chain joins TRBV7-9 and TRBJ2-5; D is undetermined. Germline CDR1 reads SEHNR; CDR2 reads FQNEAQ (reference sequence). V dropped 3 bases and J dropped 5 bases, with 7 bases sitting between them. CDR3 size: 12 residues. CDR3 DNA sequence: TGTGCCAGCAGCTTTTCGCGGGAGACCCAGTACTTC. It translates to CASSFSRETQYF. Full variable domain (missing parts from reference TRBV7-9 and TRBJ2-5): DTGVSQNPRHKITKRGQNVTFRCDPISEHNRLYWYRQTLGQGPEFLTYFQNEAQLEKSRLLSDRFSAERPKGSFSTLEIQRTEQGDSAMYLCASSFSRETQYFGPGTRLLVL.

This sequence joins TRBV9 and TRBJ1-4; TRBD1 agrees at 9 bases. Germline V CDR1 and CDR2: SGDLS, YYNGEE. The CDR3 runs to 15 residues. The V segment lost 4 bases and the J segment 3 bases; nucleotides outside the gene matches: 4. CDR3 region: CASSPRQGANEKLFF. DNA for the CDR3: TGTGCCAGCAGCCCAAGACAGGGGGCTAATGAAAAACTGTTTTTT.

The gene calls are TRBV11-2 and TRBJ2-5; possibly TRBD2 for D (5 bases). Trimming cost V 10 bases and J 0 bases, with 12 bases left between them. This CDR3 has 13 residues. Germline values: CDR1 SGHAT, CDR2 FQNNGV. CDR3 in amino acids: CATERGYQETQYF. The CDR3 nucleotides read TGTGCCACCGAACGAGGGTACCAAGAGACCCAGTACTTC.

The chain links TRBV14 to TRBJ1-6; the D is unclear. V gave up 4 bases and J gave up 4 bases, with 8 bases separating them. The CDR3 loop spans 14 amino acids. Per germline, CDR1 SGHDN and CDR2 FVKESK. CDR3 nucleotides: TGTGCCAGCAGCCGTCGGGGATATAATTCACCCCTCCACTTT. It translates to CASSRRGYNSPLHF.

This rearrangement joins TRBV5-6 to TRBJ2-3, with 8 bases aligning to TRBD2. Germline values: CDR1 SGHDT, CDR2 YYEEEE. V shed 1 base, J shed 3 bases, and the junction held 10 bases outside the gene matches. The CDR3 spans 17 residues. DNA for the CDR3: TGTGCCAGCAGCTTGCGAGGTAGCGGGATTGTTACAGATACGCAGTATTTT. Amino acid sequence: CASSLRGSGIVTDTQYF.

V gene TRBV29-1 combines with J gene TRBJ2-7; 9 positions agree with TRBD2. Trimming cost V 4 bases and J 0 bases; bases outside gene matches: 10. The CDR3 runs 16 residues. Per the germline V gene, CDR1 is SQVTM and CDR2 is ANQGSEA. CDR3 in amino acids: CSVGRNSGGLSYEQYF. The DNA for the CDR3 is TGCAGCGTTGGCCGAAATAGCGGGGGCCTCTCCTACGAGCAGTACTTC.